These T cell receptor beta chains were read from a single sample in a study of response to subunit inactivated influenza vaccine. TCRdb redid the calling of the RT-PCR reads with MiXCR, one entry per CDR3 protein. The sample has about 540,000 distinct CDR3 sequences, approximately 24% seen once. Another study also made use of these data, one on T cells expressing NK-cell markers.

Sequenced material: CD4+ T cells sorted from PBMCs, taken about 12 days after vaccination. The receptors were sampled from a man in his forties or fifties who received an inactivated influenza vaccine. Both conserved end residues are part of each CDR3. A D gene is named only where the DNA matches it firmly.

TRBD1	TRBV20-1	TRBJ1-4	CSASQGAKEKLFF
TRBD1	TRBV20-1	TRBJ2-7	CSATPGTASYEQYF
NA	TRBV11-2	TRBJ1-2	CASSLGLVSGYTF
TRBD2	TRBV7-2	TRBJ2-4	CASSSGAGVSNIQYF
NA	TRBV7-9	TRBJ2-2	CASARSRDTGELFF
TRBD1	TRBV23-1	TRBJ2-3	CASSQSQGLWTDTQYF
TRBD1	TRBV3-1	TRBJ2-2	CASSPRQGTGELFF
TRBD1	TRBV11-2	TRBJ2-2	CASSLVSGTGRGELFF
NA	TRBV20-1	TRBJ2-7	CSAKGYKSSYEQYF
TRBD1	TRBV20-1	TRBJ1-2	CSAERGPGGYTF
NA	TRBV13	TRBJ2-4	CASSSTGNLAKNIQYF
TRBD1	TRBV5-4	TRBJ1-2	CASSRATGSPSGGYTF
NA	TRBV20-1	TRBJ1-1	CSAPSGGKAFF
NA	TRBV5-1	TRBJ1-1	CASSSDPSGRNTEAFF
NA	TRBV7-2	TRBJ2-5	CASSRDRLPPQETQYF
NA	TRBV7-8	TRBJ2-1	CASSLVGHPYNEQFF
NA	TRBV15	TRBJ2-5	CATSRDPGGGETQYF
TRBD2	TRBV15	TRBJ2-7	CATSRTGTSVYEQYF
TRBD2	TRBV4-3	TRBJ2-3	CASSARGARTDTQYF
NA	TRBV11-2	TRBJ2-7	CASSARMTYEQYF
TRBD1	TRBV5-1	TRBJ1-2	CASSWAGTGPSALNGYTF
TRBD2	TRBV10-3	TRBJ2-3	CAISVAGGLLSDTQYF
NA	TRBV20-1	TRBJ2-7	CSARWQGTYEQYF
NA	TRBV28	TRBJ2-3	CASTPPASASTDTQYF
NA	TRBV15	TRBJ1-5	CATSRDPVQPQHF
NA	TRBV12-3/TRBV12-4	TRBJ2-2	CASKETGELFF
TRBD2	TRBV3-1	TRBJ2-1	CASGLAGDNEQFF
NA	TRBV12-3/TRBV12-4	TRBJ2-1	CASSFRASNEQFF
NA	TRBV10-3	TRBJ2-7	CAISRADIGYEQYF
NA	TRBV28	TRBJ2-7	CASRATGPSYEQYF
TRBD1	TRBV7-9	TRBJ2-1	CASNRDRGQYNEQFF
NA	TRBV6-5	TRBJ1-1	CATRRKNTEAFF
NA	TRBV4-2	TRBJ1-6	CASSQDGPRSNNSPLHF
TRBD2	TRBV7-8	TRBJ2-1	CASRKTSGITYNEQFF
NA	TRBV19	TRBJ1-5	CASSIDHRNQPQHF
TRBD1	TRBV6-1	TRBJ1-6	CASSPPRQGVGSPLHF